The following is a TCR beta chain sequence with its context. The antigen is undetermined. The data originate from a study of cytomegalovirus exposure and HLA in healthy donors. The wider study: As an earlier analysis found, about 190 million T cells yielded some 120 million unique TCR beta sequences. Study-level results: A later analysis, which compared TCR beta chains of equal frequency, found the HLA-associated ones more clonally expanded. By a later analysis, the bulk of CMV-associated TCR beta chains appeared HLA-restricted. Trimming of TCR beta V- and J-genes showed a link, identified in a later analysis, to a missense DCLRE1C variant.

PCR primers comprised 60 Vbeta and 13 Jbeta primers. Data came from immunoSEQ multiplex PCR; TCRdb stores just in-frame clones and leaves some out. Here the sample spans some 120,000 clones, about three quarters being singletons. The CDR3 has 16 amino acids. The germline V gene has CDR1 SGHTA and CDR2 FQGTGA. After removal of 8 bases from V and 5 bases from J, the junction contained 15 bases not matched to a gene. The V and J genes are TRBV7-3 and TRBJ2-7; 10 bases map to TRBD2. The sample was PBMCs. The receptor was isolated from a human donor in good health. CDR3 residues: CASLLSGGPGRNEQYF. CDR3 bases: TGTGCCAGCCTTCTTAGCGGGGGGCCGGGGCGCAACGAGCAGTACTTC. Full variable domain (remainder filled in from reference TRBV7-3 and TRBJ2-7): GAGVSQTPSNKVTEKGKYVELRCDPISGHTALYWYRQSLGQGPEFLIYFQGTGAADDSGLPNDRFFAVRPEGSVSTLKIQRTERGDSAVYLCASLLSGGPGRNEQYFGPGTRLTVT.